The clone carrying this T cell receptor (beta chain) was counted only a few times. Time point meaning: recipient sample about 28 days before transplant, after cytoreduction. This specimen comes from a study of T cell clonotyping in hematopoietic cell transplantation. Produced via immunoSEQ multiplex PCR; TCRdb's table is partial and in-frame only. This table has about 27,000 clones, around 70% appearing once. Germline values: CDR1 LNHDA, CDR2 SQIVND (reference sequence). V lost 5 bases and J 5 bases, leaving 10 bases between the germline ends. The CDR3 is 12 residues long. This sample comprised peripheral blood mononuclear cells, obtained before stem cell transplant. The clonotype was recovered from a man over 45 with myelodysplastic syndrome. Some clones in this sample may be carry-over from other donors' samples. The chain uses TRBV19 and TRBJ2-7; D may correspond to TRBD1 or TRBD2 (5 bases each). The CDR3 bases are TGTGCCAGTAGTCCTGTGGGGGACGAGCAGTACTTC. Amino acid sequence: CASSPVGDEQYF. Drawing the rest from reference TRBV19 and TRBJ2-7, the complete variable domain is DGGITQSPKYLFRKEGQNVTLSCEQNLNHDAMYWYRQDPGQGLRLIYYSQIVNDFQKGDIAEGYSVSREKKESFPLTVTSAQKNPTAFYLCASSPVGDEQYFGPGTRLTVT.